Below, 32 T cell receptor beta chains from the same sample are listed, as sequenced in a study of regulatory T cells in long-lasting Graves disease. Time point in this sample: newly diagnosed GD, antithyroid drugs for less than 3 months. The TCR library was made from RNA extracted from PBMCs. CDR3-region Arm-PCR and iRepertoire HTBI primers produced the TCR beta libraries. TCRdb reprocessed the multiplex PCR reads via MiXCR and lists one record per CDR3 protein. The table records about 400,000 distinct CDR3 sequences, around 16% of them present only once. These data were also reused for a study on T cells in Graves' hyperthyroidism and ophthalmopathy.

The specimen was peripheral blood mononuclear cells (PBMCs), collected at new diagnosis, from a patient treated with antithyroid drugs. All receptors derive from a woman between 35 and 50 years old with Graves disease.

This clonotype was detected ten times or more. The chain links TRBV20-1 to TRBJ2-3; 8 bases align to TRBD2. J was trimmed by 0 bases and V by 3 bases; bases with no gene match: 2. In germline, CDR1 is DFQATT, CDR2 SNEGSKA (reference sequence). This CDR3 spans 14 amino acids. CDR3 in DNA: TGCAGTGCTAGCCCTAGCGGGAGCACAGATACGCAGTATTTT. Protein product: CSASPSGSTDTQYF.

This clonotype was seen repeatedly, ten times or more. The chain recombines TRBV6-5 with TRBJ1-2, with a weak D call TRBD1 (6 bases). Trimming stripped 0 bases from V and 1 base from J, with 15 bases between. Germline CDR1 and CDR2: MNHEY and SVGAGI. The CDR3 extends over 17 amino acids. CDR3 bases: TGTGCCAGCAGTTACTCGCAGGCGGGGGCCCATAACTATGGCTACACCTTC. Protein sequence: CASSYSQAGAHNYGYTF.

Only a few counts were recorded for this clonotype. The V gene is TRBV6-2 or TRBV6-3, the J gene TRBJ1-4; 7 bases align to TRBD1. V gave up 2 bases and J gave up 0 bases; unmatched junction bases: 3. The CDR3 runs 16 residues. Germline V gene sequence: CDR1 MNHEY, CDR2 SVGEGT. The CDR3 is CASSYQGVSTNEKLFF. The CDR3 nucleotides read TGTGCCAGCAGTTACCAGGGGGTATCAACTAATGAAAAACTGTTTTTT.

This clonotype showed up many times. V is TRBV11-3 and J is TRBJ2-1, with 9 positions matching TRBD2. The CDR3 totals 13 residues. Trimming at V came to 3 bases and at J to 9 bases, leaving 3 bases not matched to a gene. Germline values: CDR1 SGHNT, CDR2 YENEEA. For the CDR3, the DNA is TGTGCCAGCAGCTTTAGCGGGAGTTTTGAGCAGTTCTTC. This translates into CASSFSGSFEQFF. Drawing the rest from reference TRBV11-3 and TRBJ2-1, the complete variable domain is EAGVVQSPRYKIIEKKQPVAFWCNPISGHNTLYWYLQNLGQGPELLIRYENEEAVDDSQLPKDRFSAERLKGVDSTLKIQPAELGDSAVYLCASSFSGSFEQFFGPGTRLTVL.

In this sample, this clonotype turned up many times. The DNA for the CDR3 is TGTGCCAGCAGCCAATTTCCTAGCGACACAGATACGCAGTATTTT. Its translation is CASSQFPSDTDTQYF. The rearrangement links TRBV14 to TRBJ2-3; D perhaps matches TRBD2 (6 bases). This CDR3 comprises 15 residues. The V gene lost 2 bases and the J gene lost 2 bases, with 11 bases spanning the gap. Germline V gives CDR1 SGHDN, CDR2 FVKESK.

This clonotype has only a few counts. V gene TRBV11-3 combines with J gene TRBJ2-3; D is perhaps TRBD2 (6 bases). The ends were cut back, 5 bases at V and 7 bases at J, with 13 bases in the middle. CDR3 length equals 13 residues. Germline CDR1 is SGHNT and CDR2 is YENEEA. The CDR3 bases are TGTGCCAGCAGCAACCGGGACTCTTATACGCAGTATTTT. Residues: CASSNRDSYTQYF. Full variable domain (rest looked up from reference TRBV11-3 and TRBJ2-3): EAGVVQSPRYKIIEKKQPVAFWCNPISGHNTLYWYLQNLGQGPELLIRYENEEAVDDSQLPKDRFSAERLKGVDSTLKIQPAELGDSAVYLCASSNRDSYTQYFGPGTRLTVL.

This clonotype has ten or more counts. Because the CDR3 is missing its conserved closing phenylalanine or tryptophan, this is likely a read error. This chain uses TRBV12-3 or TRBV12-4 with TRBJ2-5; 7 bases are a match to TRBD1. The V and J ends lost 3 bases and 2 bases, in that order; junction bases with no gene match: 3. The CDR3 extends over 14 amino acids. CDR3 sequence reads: CASSFRDRQETQYL. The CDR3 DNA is TGTGCCAGCAGTTTCCGGGACAGACAAGAGACCCAGTACCTC.

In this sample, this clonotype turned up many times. Written as DNA, the CDR3 is TGTGCCACCAGTGATTTACAGACTAGCGGTAATCCGACAGATACGCAGTATTTT. Translation: CATSDLQTSGNPTDTQYF. The V gene is TRBV24-1, the J gene TRBJ2-3, with 9 bases fitting TRBD2. Trimming took 1 base from V and 3 from J; bases not matched to a gene: 10. The CDR3 totals 18 residues. Per germline, CDR1 KGHDR and CDR2 SFDVKD.

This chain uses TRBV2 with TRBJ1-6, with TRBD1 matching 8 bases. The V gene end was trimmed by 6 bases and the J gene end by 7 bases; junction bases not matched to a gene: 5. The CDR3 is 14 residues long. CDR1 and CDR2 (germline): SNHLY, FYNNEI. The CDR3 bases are TGTGCCAGCAGAGGGACAGGAGGCAATTCACCCCTCCACTTT. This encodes CASRGTGGNSPLHF.

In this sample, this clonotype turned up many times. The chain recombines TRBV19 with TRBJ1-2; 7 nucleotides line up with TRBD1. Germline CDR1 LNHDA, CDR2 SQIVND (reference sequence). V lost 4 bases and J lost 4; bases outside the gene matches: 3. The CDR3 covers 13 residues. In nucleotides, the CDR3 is TGTGCCAGTAGTAGGGACAGCTTCTATGGCTACACCTTC. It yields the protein CASSRDSFYGYTF.

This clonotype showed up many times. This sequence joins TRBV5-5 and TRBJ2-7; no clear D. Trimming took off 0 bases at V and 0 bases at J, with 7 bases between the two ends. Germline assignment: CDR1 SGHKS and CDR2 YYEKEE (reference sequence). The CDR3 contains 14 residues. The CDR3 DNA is TGTGCCAGCAGCTTGGTCGTATACTCCTACGAGCAGTACTTC. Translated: CASSLVVYSYEQYF.

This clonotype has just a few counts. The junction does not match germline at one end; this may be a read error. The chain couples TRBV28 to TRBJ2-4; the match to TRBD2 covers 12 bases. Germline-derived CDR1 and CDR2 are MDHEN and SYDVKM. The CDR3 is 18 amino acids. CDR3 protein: CAGSFSGLAGLAKNIQYF. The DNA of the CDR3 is TGTGCCGGCAGTTTTTCCGGACTAGCGGGACTAGCCAAAAACATTCAGTACTTC.

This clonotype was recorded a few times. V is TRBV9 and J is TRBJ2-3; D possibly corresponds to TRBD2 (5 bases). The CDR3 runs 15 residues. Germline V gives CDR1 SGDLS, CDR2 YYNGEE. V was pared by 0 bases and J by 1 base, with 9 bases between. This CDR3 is CASSVAGSGTDTQYF. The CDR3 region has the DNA TGTGCCAGCAGCGTAGCGGGGAGTGGCACAGATACGCAGTATTTT.

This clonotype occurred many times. The DNA for the CDR3 is TGCAGCGTCGGACTAGCGGGAGTATATGAGCAGTTCTTC. Its translation: CSVGLAGVYEQFF. The V call is TRBV29-1, the J call TRBJ2-1, with 13 bases fitting TRBD2. The ends lost 6 bases at V and 8 bases at J; junction bases unmatched: 4. The germline V gene encodes CDR1 SQVTM and CDR2 ANQGSEA. This CDR3 has 13 residues.

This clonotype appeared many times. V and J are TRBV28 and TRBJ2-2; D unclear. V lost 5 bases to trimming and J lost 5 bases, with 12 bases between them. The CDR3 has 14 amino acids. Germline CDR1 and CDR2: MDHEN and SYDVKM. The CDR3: CASSTDLLTGELFF. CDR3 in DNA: TGTGCCAGCAGTACTGATTTACTTACCGGGGAGCTGTTTTTT.

For the CDR3, the DNA is TGTGCCAGCAGCTTAGAGTACAACTCCTACGAGCAGTACTTC. Its translation: CASSLEYNSYEQYF. The chain uses TRBV11-2 and TRBJ2-7; the D is unclear. Germline CDR1 reads SGHAT; CDR2 reads FQNNGV. The CDR3 length is 14 residues. With 0 bases removed from V and 0 bases from J, the gap between germline ends came to 6 bases.

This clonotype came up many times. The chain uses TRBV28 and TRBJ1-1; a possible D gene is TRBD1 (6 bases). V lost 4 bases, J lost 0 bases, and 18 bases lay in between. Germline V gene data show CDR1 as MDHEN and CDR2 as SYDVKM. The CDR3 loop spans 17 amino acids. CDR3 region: CASSSDRLLPMNTEAFF. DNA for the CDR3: TGTGCCAGCAGTTCGGACAGACTTCTTCCTATGAACACTGAAGCTTTCTTT. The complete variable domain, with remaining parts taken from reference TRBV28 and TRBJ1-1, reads DVKVTQSSRYLVKRTGEKVFLECVQDMDHENMFWYRQDPGLGLRLIYFSYDVKMKEKGDIPEGYSVSREKKERFSLILESASTNQTSMYLCASSSDRLLPMNTEAFFGQGTRLTVV.

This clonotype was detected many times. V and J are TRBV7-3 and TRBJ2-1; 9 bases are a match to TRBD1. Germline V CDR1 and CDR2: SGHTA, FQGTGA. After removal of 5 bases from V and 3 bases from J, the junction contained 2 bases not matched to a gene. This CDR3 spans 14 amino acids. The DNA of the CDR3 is TGTGCCAGCAGCAAGACAGGGGGCTACAATGAGCAGTTCTTC. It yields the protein CASSKTGGYNEQFF.

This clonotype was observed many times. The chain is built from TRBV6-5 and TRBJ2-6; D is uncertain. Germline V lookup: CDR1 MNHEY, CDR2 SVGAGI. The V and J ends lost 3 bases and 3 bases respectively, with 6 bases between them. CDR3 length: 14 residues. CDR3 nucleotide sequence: TGTGCCAGCAGTTATATGTATGGGGCCAACGTCCTGACTTTC. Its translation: CASSYMYGANVLTF.

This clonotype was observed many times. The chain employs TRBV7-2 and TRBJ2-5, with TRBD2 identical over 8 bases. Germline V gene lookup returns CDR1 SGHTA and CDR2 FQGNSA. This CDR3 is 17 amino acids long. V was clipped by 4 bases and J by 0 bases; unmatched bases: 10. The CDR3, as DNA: TGTGCCAGCAGCTCCCTCGGACTAGCTGGGTACCAAGAGACCCAGTACTTC. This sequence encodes CASSSLGLAGYQETQYF. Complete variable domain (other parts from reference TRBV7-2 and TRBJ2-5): GAGVSQSPSNKVTEKGKDVELRCDPISGHTALYWYRQSLGQGLEFLIYFQGNSAPDKSGLPSDRFSAERTGGSVSTLTIQRTQQEDSAVYLCASSSLGLAGYQETQYFGPGTRLLVL.

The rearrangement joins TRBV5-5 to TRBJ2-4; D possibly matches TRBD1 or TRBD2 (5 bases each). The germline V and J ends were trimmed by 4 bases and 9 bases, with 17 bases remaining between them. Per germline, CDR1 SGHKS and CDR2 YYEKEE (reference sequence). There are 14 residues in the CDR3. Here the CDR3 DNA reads TGTGCCAGCAGCCCCGGGGACCGGGAAACCATTCAGTACTTC. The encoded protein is CASSPGDRETIQYF.

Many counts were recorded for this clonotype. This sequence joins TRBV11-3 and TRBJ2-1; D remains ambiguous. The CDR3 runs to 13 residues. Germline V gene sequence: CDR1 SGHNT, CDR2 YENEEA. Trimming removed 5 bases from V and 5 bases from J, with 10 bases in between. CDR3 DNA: TGTGCCAGCAGCCTACTCCTCGACAATGAGCAGTTCTTC. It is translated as CASSLLLDNEQFF.

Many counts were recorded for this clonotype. CDR3: CASSSRDRAPGDEQFF. The CDR3 coding sequence is TGTGCCAGCAGTTCCCGGGACAGGGCTCCAGGGGATGAGCAGTTCTTC. The rearrangement links TRBV28 to TRBJ2-1; TRBD1 matches 9 bases. CDR1 MDHEN and CDR2 SYDVKM come from the germline V gene. The V segment lost 4 bases and the J segment 8 bases; nucleotides outside the gene matches: 12. This CDR3 has 16 amino acids.

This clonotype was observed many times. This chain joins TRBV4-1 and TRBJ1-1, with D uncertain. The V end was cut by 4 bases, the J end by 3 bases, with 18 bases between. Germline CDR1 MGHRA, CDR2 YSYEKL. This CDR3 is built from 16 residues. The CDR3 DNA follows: TGCGCCAGCAGCCCACCCTCGGGCGGAAGGTACACTGAAGCTTTCTTT. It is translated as CASSPPSGGRYTEAFF.

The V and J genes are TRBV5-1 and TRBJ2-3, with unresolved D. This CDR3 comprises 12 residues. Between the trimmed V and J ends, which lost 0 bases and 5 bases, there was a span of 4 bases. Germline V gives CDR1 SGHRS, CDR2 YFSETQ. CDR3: CASSLDQDTQYF. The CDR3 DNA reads TGCGCCAGCAGCTTGGACCAAGATACGCAGTATTTT.

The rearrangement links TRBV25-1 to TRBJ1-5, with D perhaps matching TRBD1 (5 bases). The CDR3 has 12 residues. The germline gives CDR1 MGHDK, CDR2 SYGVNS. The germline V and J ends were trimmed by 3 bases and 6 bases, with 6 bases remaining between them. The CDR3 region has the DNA TGTGCCAGCAGTGAGGGGGGTCAGCCCCAGCATTTT. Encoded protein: CASSEGGQPQHF.

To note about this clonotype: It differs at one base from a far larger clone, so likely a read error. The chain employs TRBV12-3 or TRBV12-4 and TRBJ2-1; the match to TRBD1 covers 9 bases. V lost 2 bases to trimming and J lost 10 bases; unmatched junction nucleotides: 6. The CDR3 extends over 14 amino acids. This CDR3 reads CASSLTGGESEQFF. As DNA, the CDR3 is TGTGCCAGCAGTTTAACAGGGGGCGAGTCCGAGCAGTTCTTC.

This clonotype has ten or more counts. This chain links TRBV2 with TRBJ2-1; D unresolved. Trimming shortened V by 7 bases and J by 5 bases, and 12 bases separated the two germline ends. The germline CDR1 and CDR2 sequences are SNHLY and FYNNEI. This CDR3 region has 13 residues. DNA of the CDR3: TGTGCCAGCACCTACATACTGGACAATGAGCAGTTCTTC. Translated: CASTYILDNEQFF.

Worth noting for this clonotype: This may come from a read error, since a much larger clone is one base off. CDR3 nucleotide sequence: TGTGCCAGCAGTGGGACAGGGGATAACTATGGCTACACCTTC. Translating gives CASSGTGDNYGYTF. V usage is TRBV12-3 or TRBV12-4 and J usage is TRBJ1-2; 10 positions match TRBD1. V lost 5 bases and J lost 1; bases outside the gene matches: 1. CDR3 length equals 14 residues.

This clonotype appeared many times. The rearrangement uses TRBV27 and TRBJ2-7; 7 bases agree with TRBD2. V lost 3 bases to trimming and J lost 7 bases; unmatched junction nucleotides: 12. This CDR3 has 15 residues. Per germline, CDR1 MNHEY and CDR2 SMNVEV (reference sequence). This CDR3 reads CASSFWASGSSEQYF. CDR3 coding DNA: TGTGCCAGCAGTTTCTGGGCTAGCGGTTCGTCGGAGCAGTACTTC.

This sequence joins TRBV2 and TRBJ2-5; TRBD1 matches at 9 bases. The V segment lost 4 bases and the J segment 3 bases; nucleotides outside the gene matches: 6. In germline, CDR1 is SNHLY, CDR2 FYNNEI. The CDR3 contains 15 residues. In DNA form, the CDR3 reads TGTGCCAGCAGTGCCGGACAGGGGCATAAAGAGACCCAGTACTTC. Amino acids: CASSAGQGHKETQYF.

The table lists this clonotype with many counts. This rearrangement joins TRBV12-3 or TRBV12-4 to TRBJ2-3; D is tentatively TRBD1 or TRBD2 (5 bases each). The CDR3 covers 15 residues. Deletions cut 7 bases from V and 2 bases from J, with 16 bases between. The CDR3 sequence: CASTDWDPYTDTQYF. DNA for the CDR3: TGTGCCAGCACCGACTGGGACCCCTACACAGATACGCAGTATTTT.